This T cell receptor beta chain emerged from a study of shared clonotypes between healthy human individuals. Data came from immunoSEQ multiplex PCR; TCRdb stores just in-frame clones and leaves some out. This sample has more than 2 million clones, with around 95% found just once. V gave up 1 base and J gave up 5 bases, with 11 bases separating them. CDR1 and CDR2 (germline): WSHSY, SAAADI. The CDR3 totals 15 residues. V is TRBV10-2 and J is TRBJ2-2; D is tentatively TRBD1 or TRBD2 (6 bases each). The sample consisted of naive CD4+ T cells sorted from blood. The subset: CD45RA+ positively selected. The receptor was isolated from a man in his late teens or twenties in good health. CDR3 sequence reads: CASSEWQGTTGELFF. The CDR3 DNA sequence: TGCGCCAGCAGTGAGTGGCAGGGGACTACCGGGGAGCTGTTTTTT.